These 16 T cell receptor beta chains share one sample of origin, sequenced in a study of cytomegalovirus exposure and HLA in healthy donors (dated by TCRdb to about 2017). Library construction relied on the immunoSEQ multiplex PCR assay. A mixture of 60 forward primers for TCR Vbeta segments and 13 reverse primers for TCR Jbeta segments was used in the multiplex PCR. TCRdb retrieved this table from immuneACCESS and kept in-frame rearrangements only. Not all clones are present; in checked studies, unresolved V genes account for under half, and no reason is known for the remainder. Recorded for this sample are about 130,000 clones; approximately 79% of them occurred a single time. The top ten clones comprise around 4.5% of the sample. Sequencing was done on a sample of PBMCs. Source of these receptors: a man between 18 and 29 years old in good health and CMV-seropositive.

The CDR3 loop is CASSAKAGGVTDTQYF. For the CDR3, the DNA is TGTGCCAGCAGCGCGAAAGCGGGAGGGGTCACAGATACGCAGTATTTT. This chain links TRBV11-3 with TRBJ2-3, with 10 bases that match TRBD2. The V gene end was trimmed by 5 bases and the J gene end by 2 bases; junction bases not matched to a gene: 7. The CDR3 loop spans 16 amino acids. Germline CDR1 SGHNT, CDR2 YENEEA.

There are a few counts of this clone. The chain combines TRBV7-8 with TRBJ2-7; 8 positions agree with TRBD2. Looked up from germline, CDR1 is SGHVS and CDR2 is FQNEAQ. The CDR3 spans 13 residues. J gave up 7 bases and V 7 bases, and 9 bases lay outside the gene matches. The CDR3 loop is CASTGRGLGEQYF. Here the CDR3 DNA reads TGTGCCAGCACCGGCAGGGGACTAGGGGAGCAGTACTTC.

This clone was counted only a few times. V usage is TRBV7-9 and J usage is TRBJ2-7; tentatively, D is TRBD1 (6 bases). The CDR3 covers 15 residues. Trimming pared 2 bases from V and 5 bases from J, leaving 16 bases between. The germline V gene encodes CDR1 SEHNR and CDR2 FQNEAQ (reference sequence). Here the CDR3 reads CASSLTTTGFHEQYF. The CDR3 bases are TGTGCCAGCAGCTTAACTACAACAGGGTTCCACGAGCAGTACTTC.

The rearrangement uses TRBV7-9 and TRBJ1-1, with D perhaps TRBD1 (5 bases). Germline assignment: CDR1 SEHNR and CDR2 FQNEAQ (reference sequence). Trimming removed 5 bases at V and 3 bases at J, with 16 bases between. The CDR3 spans 15 residues. The CDR3 bases are TGTGCCAGCAGCACGGGGGGGGTGAAGTACACTGAAGCTTTCTTT. Residues: CASSTGGVKYTEAFF. The variable domain in full, completed from reference TRBV7-9 and TRBJ1-1, reads DTGVSQNPRHKITKRGQNVTFRCDPISEHNRLYWYRQTLGQGPEFLTYFQNEAQLEKSRLLSDRFSAERPKGSFSTLEIQRTEQGDSAMYLCASSTGGVKYTEAFFGQGTRLTVV.

The J gene is TRBJ2-5, the V gene TRBV10-1, with TRBD1 matching over 7 bases. CDR1 is WNHNN and CDR2 is SYGVQD in the germline V gene (reference sequence). The CDR3 is made up of 14 amino acids. With V trimmed by 0 bases and J by 5 bases, 3 bases remained unmatched. The CDR3 loop reads CASSESGGRETQYF. In DNA, the CDR3 is TGCGCCAGCAGTGAGTCAGGGGGCCGTGAGACCCAGTACTTC.

The chain couples TRBV29-1 to TRBJ2-7; TRBD1 aligns across 10 bases. CDR3 size: 14 residues. Germline V gives CDR1 SQVTM, CDR2 ANQGSEA. V shed 4 bases, J shed 5 bases, and the junction held 8 bases outside the gene matches. The DNA for the CDR3 is TGCAGCGTTGGGACAGGGGGTTTAGGAAACGAGCAGTACTTC. It translates to CSVGTGGLGNEQYF.

This clone occurred a few times. The chain combines TRBV5-1 with TRBJ1-1; 7 bases agree with TRBD1. CDR3 length: 13 residues. V was pared by 5 bases and J by 3 bases, with 4 bases of the junction left unmatched. CDR1 SGHRS and CDR2 YFSETQ come from the germline V gene. CDR3 residues: CASRLTGYTEAFF. The CDR3 DNA is TGCGCCAGCAGGTTGACAGGGTACACTGAAGCTTTCTTT. Based on the CDR3 plus reference TRBV5-1 and TRBJ1-1, the full variable domain is KAGVTQTPRYLIKTRGQQVTLSCSPISGHRSVSWYQQTPGQGLQFLFEYFSETQRNKGNFPGRFSGRQFSNSRSEMNVSTLELGDSALYLCASRLTGYTEAFFGQGTRLTVV.

This clone turned up a few times. This sequence joins TRBV6-8 and TRBJ2-7, with D perhaps matching TRBD2 (5 bases). V was trimmed by 6 bases and J by 7 bases, leaving 22 bases between them. The germline V gene encodes CDR1 MNHGY and CDR2 SAAAGT. This CDR3 comprises 15 residues. The CDR3 nucleotides are TGTGCCAGCAGCTCGGAGGACGGAGTACCGGGGGAGCAGTACTTC. Protein sequence: CASSSEDGVPGEQYF.

V is TRBV7-9 and J is TRBJ1-4, with a possible D match to TRBD1 (5 bases). This CDR3 has 15 residues. Germline V gene lookup returns CDR1 SEHNR and CDR2 FQNEAQ (reference sequence). V lost 3 bases and J lost 2, with 10 bases in between. CDR3 sequence: CASSFLRGTNEKLFF. CDR3 bases: TGTGCCAGCAGCTTCCTAAGGGGTACTAATGAAAAACTGTTTTTT.

The chain uses TRBV2 and TRBJ1-5; no definite D call. V lost 1 base and J lost 1, with 11 bases in between. Germline CDR1 and CDR2: SNHLY and FYNNEI. This CDR3 is 16 amino acids long. The CDR3 region has the DNA TGTGCCAGCAGTGAAGGGATTAGGGAGAGCAATCAGCCCCAGCATTTT. This codes for CASSEGIRESNQPQHF. Complete variable domain (other parts from reference TRBV2 and TRBJ1-5): EPEVTQTPSHQVTQMGQEVILRCVPISNHLYFYWYRQILGQKVEFLVSFYNNEISEKSEIFDDQFSVERPDGSNFTLKIRSTKLEDSAMYFCASSEGIRESNQPQHFGDGTRLSIL.

The V gene is TRBV30, the J gene TRBJ1-5, with 7 bases identical to TRBD1. Per the germline V gene, CDR1 is GTSNPN and CDR2 is SVGIG (reference sequence). CDR3 length: 13 amino acids. Trimming removed 0 bases from V and 4 bases from J; junction bases left unmatched: 0. In DNA, the CDR3 is TGTGCCTGGAGTGTACAGGGGAATCAGCCCCAGCATTTT. Its protein product is CAWSVQGNQPQHF. Drawing the rest from reference TRBV30 and TRBJ1-5, the complete variable domain is SQTIHQWPATLVQPVGSPLSLECTVEGTSNPNLYWYRQAAGRGLQLLFYSVGIGQISSEVPQNLSASRPQDRQFILSSKKLLLSDSGFYLCAWSVQGNQPQHFGDGTRLSIL.

V is TRBV28 and J is TRBJ2-3; D call uncertain. The V and J ends lost 4 bases and 0 bases respectively, with 5 bases between them. The CDR3 has 13 residues. Germline V gene lookup returns CDR1 MDHEN and CDR2 SYDVKM. Here the CDR3 DNA reads TGTGCCAGCAGTTCTCCCAGCACAGATACGCAGTATTTT. This encodes CASSSPSTDTQYF.

The CDR3 sequence is CASSYLPGYYTGELFF. CDR3 in DNA: TGTGCCAGCAGCTATTTGCCGGGATACTACACCGGGGAGCTGTTTTTT. This chain links TRBV11-2 with TRBJ2-2; TRBD2 is a possible D gene (5 bases). Per germline, CDR1 SGHAT and CDR2 FQNNGV. The CDR3 has 16 amino acids. V lost 4 bases, J lost 3 bases, and 15 bases lay in between. The full variable domain, in which reference TRBV11-2 and TRBJ2-2 provide the parts outside the CDR3, is EAGVAQSPRYKIIEKRQSVAFWCNPISGHATLYWYQQILGQGPKLLIQFQNNGVVDDSQLPKDRFSAERLKGVDSTLKIQPAKLEDSAVYLCASSYLPGYYTGELFFGEGSRLTVL.

V is TRBV5-1 and J is TRBJ2-7, with D possibly being TRBD1 (5 bases). The V gene lost 2 bases and the J gene lost 5 bases, with 11 bases spanning the gap. Germline lookup yields CDR1 SGHRS and CDR2 YFSETQ. There are 13 residues in the CDR3. The CDR3 sequence: CASSFRVPDEQYF. The DNA of the CDR3 is TGCGCCAGCAGCTTCAGGGTTCCCGACGAGCAGTACTTC.

This clone was seen more than once but under ten times. The rearrangement uses TRBV11-2 and TRBJ2-1; 11 bases align to TRBD2. The CDR3 runs 15 residues. Germline V gene sequence: CDR1 SGHAT, CDR2 FQNNGV. J was trimmed by 2 bases and V by 7 bases; bases with no gene match: 4. The CDR3 protein is CASTETSGAYNEQFF. The DNA for the CDR3 is TGTGCCAGCACCGAGACTAGCGGGGCCTACAATGAGCAGTTCTTC.

Details on this clone: This specimen includes other DNA sequences encoding the same CDR3. The V call is TRBV7-9, the J call TRBJ2-3, with D unclear. Per germline, CDR1 SEHNR and CDR2 FQNEAQ (reference sequence). Deletions cut 5 bases from V and 3 bases from J, with 3 bases between. The CDR3 consists of 11 residues. CDR3 coding DNA: TGTGCCAGCAGCCGTACAGATACGCAGTATTTT. Protein sequence: CASSRTDTQYF.